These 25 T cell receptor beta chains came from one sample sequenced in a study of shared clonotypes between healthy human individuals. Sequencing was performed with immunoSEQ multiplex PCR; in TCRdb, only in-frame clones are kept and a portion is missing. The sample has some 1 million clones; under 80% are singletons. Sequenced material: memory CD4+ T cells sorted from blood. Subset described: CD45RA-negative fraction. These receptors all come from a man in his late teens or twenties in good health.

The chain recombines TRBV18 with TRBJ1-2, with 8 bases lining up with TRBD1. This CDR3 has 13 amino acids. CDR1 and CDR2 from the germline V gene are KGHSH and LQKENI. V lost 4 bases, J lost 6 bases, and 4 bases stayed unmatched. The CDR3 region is CASSLGQGNGYTF. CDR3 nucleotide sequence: TGTGCCAGCTCACTCGGACAGGGTAATGGCTACACCTTC.

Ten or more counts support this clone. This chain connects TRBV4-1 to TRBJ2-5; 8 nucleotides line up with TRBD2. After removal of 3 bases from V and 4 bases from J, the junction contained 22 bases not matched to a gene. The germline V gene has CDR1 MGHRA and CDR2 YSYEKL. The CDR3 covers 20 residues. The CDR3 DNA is TGCGCCAGCAGCCATGAAAATACCGGGACTAGGCTGATGGGGGGAGAGACCCAGTACTTC. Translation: CASSHENTGTRLMGGETQYF.

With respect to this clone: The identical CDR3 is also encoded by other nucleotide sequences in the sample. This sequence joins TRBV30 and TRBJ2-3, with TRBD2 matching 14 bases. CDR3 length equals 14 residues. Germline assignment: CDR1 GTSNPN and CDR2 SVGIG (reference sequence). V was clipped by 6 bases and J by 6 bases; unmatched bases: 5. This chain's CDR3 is CACRLAGGWDTQYF. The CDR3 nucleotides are TGTGCCTGCAGACTAGCGGGAGGGTGGGATACGCAGTATTTT. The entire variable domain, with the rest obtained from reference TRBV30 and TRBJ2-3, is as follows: SQTIHQWPATLVQPVGSPLSLECTVEGTSNPNLYWYRQAAGRGLQLLFYSVGIGQISSEVPQNLSASRPQDRQFILSSKKLLLSDSGFYLCACRLAGGWDTQYFGPGTRLTVL.

The CDR3 loop is CASSRQLAAEGETQYF. Here the CDR3 DNA reads TGCGCCAGCAGCCGTCAACTAGCGGCAGAGGGGGAGACCCAGTACTTC. V gene TRBV4-1 combines with J gene TRBJ2-5; 8 nucleotides align to TRBD2. V lost 4 bases to trimming and J lost 5 bases; unmatched junction nucleotides: 12. The CDR3 is 16 amino acids. CDR1 and CDR2 from the germline V gene are MGHRA and YSYEKL.

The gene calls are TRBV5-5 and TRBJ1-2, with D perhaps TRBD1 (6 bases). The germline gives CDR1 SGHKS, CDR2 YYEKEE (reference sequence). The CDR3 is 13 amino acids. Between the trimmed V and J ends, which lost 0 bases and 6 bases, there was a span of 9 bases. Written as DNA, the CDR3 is TGTGCCAGCAGCTTGGACAGGGTGAATGGCTACACCTTC. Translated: CASSLDRVNGYTF.

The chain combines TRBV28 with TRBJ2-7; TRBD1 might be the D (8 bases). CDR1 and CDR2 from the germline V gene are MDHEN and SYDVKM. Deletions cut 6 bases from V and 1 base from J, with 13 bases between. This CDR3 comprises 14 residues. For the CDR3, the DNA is TGTGCCAGCAGGGGGAGGGACAGGTCCTACGAGCAGTACTTC. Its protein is CASRGRDRSYEQYF.

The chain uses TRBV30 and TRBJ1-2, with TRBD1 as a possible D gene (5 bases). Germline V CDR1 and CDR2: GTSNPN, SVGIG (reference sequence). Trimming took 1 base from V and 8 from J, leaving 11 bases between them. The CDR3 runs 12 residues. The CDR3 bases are TGTGCCTGGAGTGACTACCGGGGGGGCTACACCTTC. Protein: CAWSDYRGGYTF.

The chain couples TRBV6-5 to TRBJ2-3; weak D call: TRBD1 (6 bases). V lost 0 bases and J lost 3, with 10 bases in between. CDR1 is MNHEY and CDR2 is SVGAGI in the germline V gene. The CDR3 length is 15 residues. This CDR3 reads CASSYSQRGTDTQYF. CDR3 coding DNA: TGTGCCAGCAGTTACTCACAGAGGGGGACAGATACGCAGTATTTT.

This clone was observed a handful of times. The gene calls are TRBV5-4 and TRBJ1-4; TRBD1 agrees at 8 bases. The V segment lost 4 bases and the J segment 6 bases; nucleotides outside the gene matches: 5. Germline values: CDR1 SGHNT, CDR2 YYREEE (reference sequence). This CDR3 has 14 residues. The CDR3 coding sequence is TGTGCCAGCAGCCGACCAGGGGGCGATGAAAAACTGTTTTTT. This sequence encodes CASSRPGGDEKLFF.

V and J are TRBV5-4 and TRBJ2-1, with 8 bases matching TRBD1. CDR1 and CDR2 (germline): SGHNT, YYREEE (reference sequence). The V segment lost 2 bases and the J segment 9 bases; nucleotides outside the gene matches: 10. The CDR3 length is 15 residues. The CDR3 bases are TGTGCCAGCAGCTTACAGGGGGATTCACTGGGTGAGCAGTTCTTC. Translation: CASSLQGDSLGEQFF.

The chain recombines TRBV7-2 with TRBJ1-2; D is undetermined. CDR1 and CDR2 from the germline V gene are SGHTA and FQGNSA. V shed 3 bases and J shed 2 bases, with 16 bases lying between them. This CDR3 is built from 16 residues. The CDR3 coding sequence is TGTGCCAGCAGCTTCTCGTTGGGAACCTTAAACTATGGCTACACCTTC. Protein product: CASSFSLGTLNYGYTF.

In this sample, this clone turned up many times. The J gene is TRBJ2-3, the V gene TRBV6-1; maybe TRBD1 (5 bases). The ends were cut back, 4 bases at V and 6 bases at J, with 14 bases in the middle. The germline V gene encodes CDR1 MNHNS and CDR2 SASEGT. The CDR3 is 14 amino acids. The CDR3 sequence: CASSGGQGRDTQYF. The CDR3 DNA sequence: TGTGCCAGCAGTGGTGGGCAGGGCAGGGATACGCAGTATTTT.

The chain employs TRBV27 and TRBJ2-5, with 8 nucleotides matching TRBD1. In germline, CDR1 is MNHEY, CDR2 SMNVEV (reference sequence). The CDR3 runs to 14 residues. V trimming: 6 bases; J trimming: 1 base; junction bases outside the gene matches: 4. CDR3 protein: CASSRTGIQETQYF. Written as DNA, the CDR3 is TGTGCCAGCAGCCGGACAGGGATCCAAGAGACCCAGTACTTC.

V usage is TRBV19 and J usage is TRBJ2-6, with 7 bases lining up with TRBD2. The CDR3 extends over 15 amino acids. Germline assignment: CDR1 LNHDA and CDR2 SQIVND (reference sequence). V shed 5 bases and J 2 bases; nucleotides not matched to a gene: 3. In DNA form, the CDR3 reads TGTGCCAGTAGTCCGGGGGGAACTGGGGCCAACGTCCTGACTTTC. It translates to CASSPGGTGANVLTF.

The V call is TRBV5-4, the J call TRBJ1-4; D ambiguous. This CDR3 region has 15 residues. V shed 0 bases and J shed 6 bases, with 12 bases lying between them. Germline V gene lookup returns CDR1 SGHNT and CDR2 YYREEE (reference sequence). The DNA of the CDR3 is TGTGCCAGCAGCTTGGTCGGGGAGGGAGATGAAAAACTGTTTTTT. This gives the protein CASSLVGEGDEKLFF.

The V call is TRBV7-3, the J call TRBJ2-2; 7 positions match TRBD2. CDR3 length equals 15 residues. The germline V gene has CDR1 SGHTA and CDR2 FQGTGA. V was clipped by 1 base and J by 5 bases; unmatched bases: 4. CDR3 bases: TGTGCCAGCAGCTTAAACGGGGGAGGGACCGGGGAGCTGTTTTTT. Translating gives CASSLNGGGTGELFF.

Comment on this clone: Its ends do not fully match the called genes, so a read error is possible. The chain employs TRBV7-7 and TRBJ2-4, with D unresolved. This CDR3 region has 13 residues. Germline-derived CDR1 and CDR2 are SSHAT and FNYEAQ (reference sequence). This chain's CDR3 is CASSRGTFDIQYF. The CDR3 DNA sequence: TGTGCTAGCAGCCGCGGCACGTTTGACATTCAGTACTTC.

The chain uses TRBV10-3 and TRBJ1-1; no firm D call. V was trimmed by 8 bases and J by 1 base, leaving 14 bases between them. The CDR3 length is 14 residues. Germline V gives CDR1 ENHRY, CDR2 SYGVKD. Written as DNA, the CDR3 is TGTGCCATCGGGGTTGAGGGAGGGAACACTGAAGCTTTCTTT. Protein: CAIGVEGGNTEAFF.

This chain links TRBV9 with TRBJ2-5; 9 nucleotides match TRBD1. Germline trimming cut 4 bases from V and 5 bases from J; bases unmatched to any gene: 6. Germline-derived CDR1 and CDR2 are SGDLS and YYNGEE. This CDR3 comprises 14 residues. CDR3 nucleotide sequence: TGTGCCAGCAGCCACAGGGGGCTCTCTGAGACCCAGTACTTC. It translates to CASSHRGLSETQYF.

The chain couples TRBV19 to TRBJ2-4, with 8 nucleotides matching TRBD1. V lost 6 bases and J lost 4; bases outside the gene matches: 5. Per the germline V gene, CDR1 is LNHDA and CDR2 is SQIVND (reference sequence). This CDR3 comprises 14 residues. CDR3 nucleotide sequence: TGTGCCAGTAGCCGGACAGGGCAGAAAAACATTCAGTACTTC. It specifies CASSRTGQKNIQYF.

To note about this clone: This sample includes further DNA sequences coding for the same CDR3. The CDR3 DNA reads as TGTGCCAGCAGCCCGGGGGGGGTCTACGAGCAGTACTTC. Its translation: CASSPGGVYEQYF. J is TRBJ2-7 and V is TRBV5-4; TRBD2 matches at 8 bases. Germline CDR1 is SGHNT and CDR2 is YYREEE (reference sequence). V gave up 4 bases and J gave up 3 bases; unmatched junction bases: 3. This CDR3 region has 13 residues.

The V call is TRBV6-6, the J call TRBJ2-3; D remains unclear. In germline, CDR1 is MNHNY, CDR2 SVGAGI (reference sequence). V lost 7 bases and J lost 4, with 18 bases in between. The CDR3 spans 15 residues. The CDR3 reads CASTDRSPSSDTQYF. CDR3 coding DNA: TGTGCCAGCACAGACCGAAGTCCGTCCTCAGATACGCAGTATTTT.

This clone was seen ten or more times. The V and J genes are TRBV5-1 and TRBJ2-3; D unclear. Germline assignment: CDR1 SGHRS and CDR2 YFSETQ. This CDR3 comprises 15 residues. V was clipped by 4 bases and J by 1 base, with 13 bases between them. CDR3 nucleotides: TGCGCCAGCAGCACCCTACCCCGGGGCACAGATACGCAGTATTTT. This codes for CASSTLPRGTDTQYF.

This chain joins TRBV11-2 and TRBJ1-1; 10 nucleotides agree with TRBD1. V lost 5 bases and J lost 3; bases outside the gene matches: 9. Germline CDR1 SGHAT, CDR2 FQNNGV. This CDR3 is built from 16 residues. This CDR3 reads CASSPGTGVGHTEAFF. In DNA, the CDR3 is TGTGCCAGCAGCCCGGGGACAGGGGTAGGGCACACTGAAGCTTTCTTT.

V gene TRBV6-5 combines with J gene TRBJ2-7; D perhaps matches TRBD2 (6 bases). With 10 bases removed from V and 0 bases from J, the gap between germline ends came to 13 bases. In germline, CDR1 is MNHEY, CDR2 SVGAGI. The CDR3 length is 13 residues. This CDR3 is CATRRGSSYEQYF. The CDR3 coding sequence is TGTGCCACTCGTCGGGGGAGCTCCTACGAGCAGTACTTC.